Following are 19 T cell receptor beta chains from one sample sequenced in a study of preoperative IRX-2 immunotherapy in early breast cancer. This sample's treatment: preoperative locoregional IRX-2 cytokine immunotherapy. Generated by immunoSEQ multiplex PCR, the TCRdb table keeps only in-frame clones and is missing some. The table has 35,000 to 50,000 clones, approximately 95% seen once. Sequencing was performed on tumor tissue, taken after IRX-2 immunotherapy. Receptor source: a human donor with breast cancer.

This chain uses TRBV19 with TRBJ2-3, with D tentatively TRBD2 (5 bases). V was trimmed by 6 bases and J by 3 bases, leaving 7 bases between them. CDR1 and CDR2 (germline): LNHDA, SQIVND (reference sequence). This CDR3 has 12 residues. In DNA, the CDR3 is TGTGCCAGTAGGGACTTTACAGATACGCAGTATTTT. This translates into CASRDFTDTQYF.

CDR3 region: CASSVDPSGESGELFF. The DNA of the CDR3 is TGTGCCAGCAGCGTAGACCCTAGCGGGGAGAGCGGGGAGCTGTTTTTT. The V and J genes are TRBV9 and TRBJ2-2; 9 nucleotides agree with TRBD2. V gave up 0 bases and J gave up 7 bases; unmatched junction bases: 7. Per germline, CDR1 SGDLS and CDR2 YYNGEE. The CDR3 covers 16 residues. Combining the CDR3 with reference TRBV9 and TRBJ2-2 gives the whole variable domain DSGVTQTPKHLITATGQRVTLRCSPRSGDLSVYWYQQSLDQGLQFLIQYYNGEERAKGNILERFSAQQFPDLHSELNLSSLELGDSALYFCASSVDPSGESGELFFGEGSRLTVL.

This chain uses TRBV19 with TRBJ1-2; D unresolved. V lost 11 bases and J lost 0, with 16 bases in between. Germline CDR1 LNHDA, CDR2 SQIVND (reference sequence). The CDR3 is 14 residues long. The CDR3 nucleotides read TGTGCCTCCACAACACGGGGAACTAACTATGGCTACACCTTC. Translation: CASTTRGTNYGYTF. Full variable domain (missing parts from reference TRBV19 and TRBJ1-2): DGGITQSPKYLFRKEGQNVTLSCEQNLNHDAMYWYRQDPGQGLRLIYYSQIVNDFQKGDIAEGYSVSREKKESFPLTVTSAQKNPTAFYLCASTTRGTNYGYTFGSGTRLTVV.

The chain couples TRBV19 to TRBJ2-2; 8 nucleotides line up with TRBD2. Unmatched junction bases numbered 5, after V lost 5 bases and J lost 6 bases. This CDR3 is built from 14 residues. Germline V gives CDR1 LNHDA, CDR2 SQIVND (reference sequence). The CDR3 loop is CASSLGTRAGELFF. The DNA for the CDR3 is TGTGCCAGTAGTCTTGGGACTAGGGCCGGGGAGCTGTTTTTT. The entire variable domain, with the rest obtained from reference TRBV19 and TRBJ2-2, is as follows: DGGITQSPKYLFRKEGQNVTLSCEQNLNHDAMYWYRQDPGQGLRLIYYSQIVNDFQKGDIAEGYSVSREKKESFPLTVTSAQKNPTAFYLCASSLGTRAGELFFGEGSRLTVL.

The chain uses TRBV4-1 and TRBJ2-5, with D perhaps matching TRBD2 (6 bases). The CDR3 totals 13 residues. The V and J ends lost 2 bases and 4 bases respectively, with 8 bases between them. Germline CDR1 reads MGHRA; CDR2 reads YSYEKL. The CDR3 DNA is TGCGCCAGCAGCCAATGGCGGGGAGAGACCCAGTACTTC. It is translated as CASSQWRGETQYF.

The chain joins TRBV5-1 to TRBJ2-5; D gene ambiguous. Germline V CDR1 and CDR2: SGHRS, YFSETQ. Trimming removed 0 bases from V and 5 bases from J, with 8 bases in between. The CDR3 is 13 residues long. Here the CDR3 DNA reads TGCGCCAGCAGCTTGGCCGTGGGTGAGACCCAGTACTTC. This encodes CASSLAVGETQYF.

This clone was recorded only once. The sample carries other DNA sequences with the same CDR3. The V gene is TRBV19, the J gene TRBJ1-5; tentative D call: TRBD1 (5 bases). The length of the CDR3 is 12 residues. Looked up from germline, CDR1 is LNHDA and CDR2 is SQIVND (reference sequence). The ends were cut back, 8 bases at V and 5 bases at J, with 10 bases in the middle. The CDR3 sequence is CASSFRDQPQHF. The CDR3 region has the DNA TGTGCCAGTTCATTCAGGGATCAGCCCCAGCATTTT. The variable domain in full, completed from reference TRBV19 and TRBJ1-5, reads DGGITQSPKYLFRKEGQNVTLSCEQNLNHDAMYWYRQDPGQGLRLIYYSQIVNDFQKGDIAEGYSVSREKKESFPLTVTSAQKNPTAFYLCASSFRDQPQHFGDGTRLSIL.

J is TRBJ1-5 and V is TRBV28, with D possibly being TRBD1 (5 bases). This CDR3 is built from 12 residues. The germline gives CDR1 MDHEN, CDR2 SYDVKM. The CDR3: CAGGRVGQPQHF. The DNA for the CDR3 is TGTGCGGGGGGACGTGTCGGTCAGCCCCAGCATTTT.

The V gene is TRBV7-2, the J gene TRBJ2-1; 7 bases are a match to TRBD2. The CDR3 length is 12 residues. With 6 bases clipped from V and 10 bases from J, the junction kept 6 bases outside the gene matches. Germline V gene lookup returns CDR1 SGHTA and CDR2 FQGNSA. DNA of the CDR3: TGTGCCAGCAGTTTCCATAGCGGGGAGCAGTTCTTC. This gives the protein CASSFHSGEQFF.

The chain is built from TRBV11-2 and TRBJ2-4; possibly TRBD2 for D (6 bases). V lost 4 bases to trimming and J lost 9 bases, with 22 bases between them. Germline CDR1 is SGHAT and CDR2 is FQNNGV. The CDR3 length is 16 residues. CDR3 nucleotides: TGTGCCAGCAGCTCCCGGCCGGGCCCCGACGGGAGCATTCAGTACTTC. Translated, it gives CASSSRPGPDGSIQYF. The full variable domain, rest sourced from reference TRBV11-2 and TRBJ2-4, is EAGVAQSPRYKIIEKRQSVAFWCNPISGHATLYWYQQILGQGPKLLIQFQNNGVVDDSQLPKDRFSAERLKGVDSTLKIQPAKLEDSAVYLCASSSRPGPDGSIQYFGAGTRLSVL.

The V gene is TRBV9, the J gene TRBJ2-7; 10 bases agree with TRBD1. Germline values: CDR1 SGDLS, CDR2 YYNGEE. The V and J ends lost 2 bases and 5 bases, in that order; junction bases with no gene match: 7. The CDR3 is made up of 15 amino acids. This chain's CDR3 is CASSVAGQGIHEQYF. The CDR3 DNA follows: TGTGCCAGCAGCGTCGCGGGACAGGGGATCCACGAGCAGTACTTC.

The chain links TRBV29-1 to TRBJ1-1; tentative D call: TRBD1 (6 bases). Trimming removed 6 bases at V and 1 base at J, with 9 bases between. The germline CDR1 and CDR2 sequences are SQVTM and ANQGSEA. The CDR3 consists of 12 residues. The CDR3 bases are TGCAGCGTCGGACAGCCGAACACTGAAGCTTTCTTT. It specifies CSVGQPNTEAFF.

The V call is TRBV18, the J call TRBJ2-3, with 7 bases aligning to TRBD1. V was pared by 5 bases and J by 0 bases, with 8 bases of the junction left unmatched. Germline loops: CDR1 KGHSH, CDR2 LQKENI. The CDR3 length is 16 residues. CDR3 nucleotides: TGTGCCAGCTCAACGGGACAGTCCCCTAGCACAGATACGCAGTATTTT. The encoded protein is CASSTGQSPSTDTQYF.

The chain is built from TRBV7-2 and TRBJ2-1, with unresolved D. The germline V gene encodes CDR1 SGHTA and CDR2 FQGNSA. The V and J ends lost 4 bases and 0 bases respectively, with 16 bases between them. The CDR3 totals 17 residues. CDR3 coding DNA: TGTGCCAGCAGCTCAGCTCTGGGGATGCTCTCCTACAATGAGCAGTTCTTC. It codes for CASSSALGMLSYNEQFF.

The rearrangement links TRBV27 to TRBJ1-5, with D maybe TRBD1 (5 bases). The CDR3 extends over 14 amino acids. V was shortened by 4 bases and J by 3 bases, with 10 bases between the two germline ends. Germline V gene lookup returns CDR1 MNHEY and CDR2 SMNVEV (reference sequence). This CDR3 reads CASSSNRYNQPQHF. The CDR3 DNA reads TGTGCCAGCAGTTCTAACAGGTACAATCAGCCCCAGCATTTT.

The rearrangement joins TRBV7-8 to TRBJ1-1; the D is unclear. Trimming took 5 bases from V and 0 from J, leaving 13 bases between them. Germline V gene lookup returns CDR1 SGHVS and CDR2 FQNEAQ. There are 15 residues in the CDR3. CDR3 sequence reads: CASSPPRVLNTEAFF. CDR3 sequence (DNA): TGTGCCAGCAGCCCTCCGAGGGTCCTGAACACTGAAGCTTTCTTT. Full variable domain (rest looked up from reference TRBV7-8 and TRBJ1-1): GAGVSQSPRYKVAKRGQDVALRCDPISGHVSLFWYQQALGQGPEFLTYFQNEAQLDKSGLPSDRFFAERPEGSVSTLKIQRTQQEDSAVYLCASSPPRVLNTEAFFGQGTRLTVV.

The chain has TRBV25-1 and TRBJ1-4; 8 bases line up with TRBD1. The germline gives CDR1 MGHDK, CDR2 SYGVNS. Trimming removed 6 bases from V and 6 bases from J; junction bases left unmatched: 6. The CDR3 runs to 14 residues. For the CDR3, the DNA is TGTGCCAGCAGGGGAGGGACAGGCTATGAAAAACTGTTTTTT. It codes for CASRGGTGYEKLFF.

CDR3 sequence reads: CASNPRETGELFF. CDR3 DNA sequence: TGTGCCAGTAATCCCCGGGAAACCGGGGAGCTGTTTTTT. This chain links TRBV19 with TRBJ2-2; tentative D call: TRBD2 (5 bases). V lost 7 bases and J 5 bases, leaving 11 bases between the germline ends. The CDR3 has 13 amino acids. In germline, CDR1 is LNHDA, CDR2 SQIVND (reference sequence). Variable domain in full (rest from reference TRBV19 and TRBJ2-2): DGGITQSPKYLFRKEGQNVTLSCEQNLNHDAMYWYRQDPGQGLRLIYYSQIVNDFQKGDIAEGYSVSREKKESFPLTVTSAQKNPTAFYLCASNPRETGELFFGEGSRLTVL.

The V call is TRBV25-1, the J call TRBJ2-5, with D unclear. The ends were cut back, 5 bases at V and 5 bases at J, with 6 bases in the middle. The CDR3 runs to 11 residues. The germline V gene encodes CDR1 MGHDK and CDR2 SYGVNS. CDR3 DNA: TGTGCCAGCAGTCCTGGGGAGACCCAGTACTTC. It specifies CASSPGETQYF.